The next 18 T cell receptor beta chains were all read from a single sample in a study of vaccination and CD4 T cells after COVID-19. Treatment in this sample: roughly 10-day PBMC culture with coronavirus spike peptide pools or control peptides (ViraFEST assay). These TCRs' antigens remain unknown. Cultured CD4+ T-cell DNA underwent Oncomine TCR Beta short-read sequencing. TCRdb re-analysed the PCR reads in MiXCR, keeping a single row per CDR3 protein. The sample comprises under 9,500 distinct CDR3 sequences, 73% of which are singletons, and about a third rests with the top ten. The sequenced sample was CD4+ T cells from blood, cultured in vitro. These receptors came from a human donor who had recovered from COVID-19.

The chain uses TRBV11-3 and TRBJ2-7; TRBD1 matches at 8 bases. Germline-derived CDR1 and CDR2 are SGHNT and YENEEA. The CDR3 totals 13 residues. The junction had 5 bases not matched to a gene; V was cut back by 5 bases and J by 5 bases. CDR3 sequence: CASSGQGLDEQYF. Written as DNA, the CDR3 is TGTGCCAGCAGCGGACAGGGTCTCGACGAGCAGTACTTC.

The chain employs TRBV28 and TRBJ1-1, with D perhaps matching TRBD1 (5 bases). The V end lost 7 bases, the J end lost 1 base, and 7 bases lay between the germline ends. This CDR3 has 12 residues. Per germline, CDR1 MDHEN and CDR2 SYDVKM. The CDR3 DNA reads TGTGCCAGCAATAGGGGGAACACTGAAGCTTTCTTT. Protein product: CASNRGNTEAFF.

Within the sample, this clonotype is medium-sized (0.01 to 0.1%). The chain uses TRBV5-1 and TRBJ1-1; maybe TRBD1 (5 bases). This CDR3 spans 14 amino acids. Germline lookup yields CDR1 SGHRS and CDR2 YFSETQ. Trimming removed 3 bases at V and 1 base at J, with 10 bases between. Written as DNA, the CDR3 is TGCGCCAGCAGCTCTTCCGGGGGGAACACTGAAGCTTTCTTT. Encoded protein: CASSSSGGNTEAFF.

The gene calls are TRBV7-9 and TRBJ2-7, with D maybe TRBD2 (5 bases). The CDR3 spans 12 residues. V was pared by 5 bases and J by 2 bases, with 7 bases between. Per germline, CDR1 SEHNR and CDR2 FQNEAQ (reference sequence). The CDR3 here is CASSAGTYEQYF. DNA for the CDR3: TGTGCCAGCAGCGCCGGGACCTACGAGCAGTACTTC.

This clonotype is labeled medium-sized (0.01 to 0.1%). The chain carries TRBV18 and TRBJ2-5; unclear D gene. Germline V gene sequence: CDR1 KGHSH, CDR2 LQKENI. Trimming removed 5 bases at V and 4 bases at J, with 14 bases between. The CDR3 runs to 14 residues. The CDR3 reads CASSAQTMRETQYF. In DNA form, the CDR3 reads TGTGCCAGCTCAGCCCAAACCATGCGAGAGACCCAGTACTTC.

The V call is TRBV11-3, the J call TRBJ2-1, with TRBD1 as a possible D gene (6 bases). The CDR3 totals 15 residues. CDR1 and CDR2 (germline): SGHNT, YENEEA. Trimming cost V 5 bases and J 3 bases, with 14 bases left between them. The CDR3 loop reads CASSLTGTHYNEQFF. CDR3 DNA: TGTGCCAGCAGCCTCACCGGGACACACTACAATGAGCAGTTCTTC.

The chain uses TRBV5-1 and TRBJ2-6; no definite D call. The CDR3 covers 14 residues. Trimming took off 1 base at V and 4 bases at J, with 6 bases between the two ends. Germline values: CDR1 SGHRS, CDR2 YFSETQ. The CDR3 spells CASSLLSGANVLTF. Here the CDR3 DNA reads TGCGCCAGCAGCTTGCTTTCCGGGGCCAACGTCCTGACTTTC.

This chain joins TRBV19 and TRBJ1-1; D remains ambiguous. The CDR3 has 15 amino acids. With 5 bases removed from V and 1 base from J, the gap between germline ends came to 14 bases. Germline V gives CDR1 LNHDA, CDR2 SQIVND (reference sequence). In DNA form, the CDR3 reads TGTGCCAGTAGTCCCCGAGAGATAGGGAACACTGAAGCTTTCTTT. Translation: CASSPREIGNTEAFF.

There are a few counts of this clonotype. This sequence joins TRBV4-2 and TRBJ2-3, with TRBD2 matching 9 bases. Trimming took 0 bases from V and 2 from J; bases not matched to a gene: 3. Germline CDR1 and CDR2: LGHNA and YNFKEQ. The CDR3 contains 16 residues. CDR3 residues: CASSQELAGPTDTQYF. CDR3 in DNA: TGTGCCAGCAGCCAAGAGCTAGCGGGACCCACAGATACGCAGTATTTT.

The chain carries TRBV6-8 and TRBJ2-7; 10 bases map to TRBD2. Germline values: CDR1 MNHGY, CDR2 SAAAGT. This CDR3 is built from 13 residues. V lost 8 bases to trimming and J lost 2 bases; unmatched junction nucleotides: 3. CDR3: CASGLAETYEQYF. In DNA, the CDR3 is TGTGCCAGCGGACTAGCGGAAACCTACGAGCAGTACTTC.

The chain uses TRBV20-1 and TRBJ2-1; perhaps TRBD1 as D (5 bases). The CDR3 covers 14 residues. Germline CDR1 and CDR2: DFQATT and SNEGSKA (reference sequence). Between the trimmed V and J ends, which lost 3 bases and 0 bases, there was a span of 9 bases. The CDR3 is CSARGLGSYNEQFF. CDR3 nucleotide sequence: TGCAGTGCTAGGGGGCTAGGCTCCTACAATGAGCAGTTCTTC.

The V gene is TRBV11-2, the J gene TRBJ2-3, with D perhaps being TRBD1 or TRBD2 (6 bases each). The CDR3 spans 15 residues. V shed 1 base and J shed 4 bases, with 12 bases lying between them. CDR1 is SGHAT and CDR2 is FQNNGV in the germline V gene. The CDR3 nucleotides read TGTGCCAGCAGCTTAGTACTAAGGGGGGCAGATACGCAGTATTTT. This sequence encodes CASSLVLRGADTQYF.

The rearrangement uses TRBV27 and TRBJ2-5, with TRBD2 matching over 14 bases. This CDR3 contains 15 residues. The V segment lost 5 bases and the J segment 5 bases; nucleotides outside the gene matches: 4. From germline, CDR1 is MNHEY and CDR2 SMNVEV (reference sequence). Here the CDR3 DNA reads TGTGCCAGCAGTCGGGGACTAGCGGGAGTGGAGACCCAGTACTTC. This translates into CASSRGLAGVETQYF.

The CDR3 spells CASSPRTGVETQYF. CDR3 sequence (DNA): TGTGCCAGCAGTCCCCGGACCGGGGTTGAGACCCAGTACTTC. The J gene is TRBJ2-5, the V gene TRBV27; TRBD2 is a possible D gene (5 bases). The CDR3 is 14 amino acids. V dropped 5 bases and J dropped 5 bases, with 15 bases sitting between them. In germline, CDR1 is MNHEY, CDR2 SMNVEV (reference sequence).

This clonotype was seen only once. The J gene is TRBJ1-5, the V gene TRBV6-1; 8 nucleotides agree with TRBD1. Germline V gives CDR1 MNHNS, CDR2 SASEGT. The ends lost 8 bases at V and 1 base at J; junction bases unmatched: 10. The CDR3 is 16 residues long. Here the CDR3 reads CASCPQGGISNQPQHF. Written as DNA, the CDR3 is TGTGCCAGCTGCCCACAGGGGGGGATAAGCAATCAGCCCCAGCATTTT.

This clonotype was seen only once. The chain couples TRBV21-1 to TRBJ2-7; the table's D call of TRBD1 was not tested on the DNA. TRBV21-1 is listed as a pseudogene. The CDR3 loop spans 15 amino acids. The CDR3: CASSKCPRGRPEQYF. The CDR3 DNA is TGTGCCAGCAGCAAGTGCCCCCGGGGGAGGCCCGAGCAGTACTTC.

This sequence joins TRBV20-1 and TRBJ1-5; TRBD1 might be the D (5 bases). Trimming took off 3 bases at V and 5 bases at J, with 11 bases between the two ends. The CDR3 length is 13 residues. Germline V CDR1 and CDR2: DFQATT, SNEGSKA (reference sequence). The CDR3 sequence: CSASGREDQPQHF. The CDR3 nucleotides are TGCAGTGCTAGTGGCAGGGAAGATCAGCCCCAGCATTTT.

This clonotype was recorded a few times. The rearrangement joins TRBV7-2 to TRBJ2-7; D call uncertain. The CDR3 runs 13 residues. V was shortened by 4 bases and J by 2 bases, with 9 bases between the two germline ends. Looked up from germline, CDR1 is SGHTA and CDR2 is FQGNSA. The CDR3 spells CASSSPETYEQYF. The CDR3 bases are TGTGCCAGCAGCTCCCCCGAAACCTACGAGCAGTACTTC.